The clone carrying this T cell receptor (beta chain) was seen many times. Its antigen is unidentified. This sample stems from a study of early T cells in non-severe SARS-CoV-2 infection. Study summary: RNA in bulk from unsorted whole blood was sequenced, and chains were unpaired.

The CDR3 is made up of 15 amino acids. The TCR library protocol was used to attach unique molecular identifiers. These identifiers were attached to individual cDNA molecules. Each CDR3 protein is one row after TCRdb ran MiXCR on the 5' RACE reads. Among 95,000 to 110,000 distinct CDR3 sequences listed, 11% were seen once. Overall study results and limits: VDJdb-based annotation leaned toward anti-spike CD8 responses and missed private and CD4 specificities.

The sample taken for sequencing was whole blood. The chain uses TRBV3-2 and TRBJ2-1; TRBD1, the table's D call, lacks a check against the DNA. TRBV3-2 is labeled a pseudogene. The sequence came from an adult who was a healthcare worker with PCR-confirmed SARS-CoV-2 infection or an uninfected control (not recorded which). The CDR3 DNA reads as TGTGCCAGCAGCCAATCAAGACAGGGGGGGAATGAGCAGTTCTTC. It yields the protein CASSQSRQGGNEQFF.